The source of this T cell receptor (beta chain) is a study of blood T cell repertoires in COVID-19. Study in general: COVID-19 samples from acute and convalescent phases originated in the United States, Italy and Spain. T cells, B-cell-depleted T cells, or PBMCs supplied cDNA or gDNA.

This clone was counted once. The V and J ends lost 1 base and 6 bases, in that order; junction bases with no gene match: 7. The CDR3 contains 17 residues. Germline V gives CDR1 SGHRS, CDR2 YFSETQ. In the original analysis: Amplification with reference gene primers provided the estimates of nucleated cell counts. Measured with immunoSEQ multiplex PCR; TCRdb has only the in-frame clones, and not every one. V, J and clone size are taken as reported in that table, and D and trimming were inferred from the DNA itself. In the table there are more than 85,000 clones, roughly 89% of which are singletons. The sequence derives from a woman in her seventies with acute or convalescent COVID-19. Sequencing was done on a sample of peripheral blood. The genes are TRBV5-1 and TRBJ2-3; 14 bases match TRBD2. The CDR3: CASSLRLTSGGADTQYF. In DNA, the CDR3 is TGCGCCAGCAGCTTGAGACTGACTAGCGGGGGGGCGGATACGCAGTATTTT.